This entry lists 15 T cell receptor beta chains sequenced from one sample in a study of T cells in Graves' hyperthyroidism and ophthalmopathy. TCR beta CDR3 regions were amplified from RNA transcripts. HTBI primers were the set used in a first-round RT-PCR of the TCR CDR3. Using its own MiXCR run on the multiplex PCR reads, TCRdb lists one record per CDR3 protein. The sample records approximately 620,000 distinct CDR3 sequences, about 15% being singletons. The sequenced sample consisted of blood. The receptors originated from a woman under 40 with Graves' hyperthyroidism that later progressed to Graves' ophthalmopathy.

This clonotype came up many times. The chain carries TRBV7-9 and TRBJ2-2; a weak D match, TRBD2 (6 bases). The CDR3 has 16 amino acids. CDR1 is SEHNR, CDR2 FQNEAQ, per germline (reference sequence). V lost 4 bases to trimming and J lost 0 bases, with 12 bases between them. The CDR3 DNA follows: TGTGCCAGCAGCTCGAGGAGGGACTCGAACACCGGGGAGCTGTTTTTT. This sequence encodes CASSSRRDSNTGELFF.

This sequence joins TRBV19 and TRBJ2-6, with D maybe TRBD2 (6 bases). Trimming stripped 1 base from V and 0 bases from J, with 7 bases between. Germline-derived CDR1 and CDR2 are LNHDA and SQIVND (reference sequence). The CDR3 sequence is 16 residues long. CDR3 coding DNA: TGTGCCAGTAGTATAGGGGGGGTCTCTGGGGCCAACGTCCTGACTTTC. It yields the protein CASSIGGVSGANVLTF.

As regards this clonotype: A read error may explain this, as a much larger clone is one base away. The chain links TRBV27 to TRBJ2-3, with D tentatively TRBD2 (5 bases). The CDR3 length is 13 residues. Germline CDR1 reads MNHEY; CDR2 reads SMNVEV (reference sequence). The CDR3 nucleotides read TGTGCCAGCATAGCCGAGGGCACAGATACGCTGTATTTT. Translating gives CASIAEGTDTLYF.

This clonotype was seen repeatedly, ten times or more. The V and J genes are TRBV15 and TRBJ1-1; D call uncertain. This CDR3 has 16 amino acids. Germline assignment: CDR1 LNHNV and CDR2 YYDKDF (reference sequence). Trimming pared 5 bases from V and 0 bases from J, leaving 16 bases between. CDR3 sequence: CATSGSVQPMNTEAFF. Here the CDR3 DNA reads TGTGCCACCAGCGGCAGCGTACAGCCCATGAACACTGAAGCTTTCTTT.

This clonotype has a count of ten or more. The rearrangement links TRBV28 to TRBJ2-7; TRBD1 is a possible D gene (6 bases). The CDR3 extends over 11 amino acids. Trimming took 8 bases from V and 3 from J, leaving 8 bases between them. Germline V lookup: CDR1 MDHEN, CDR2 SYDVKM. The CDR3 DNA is TGTGCCAGCGAGGGGGACTACGAGCAGTACTTC. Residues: CASEGDYEQYF.

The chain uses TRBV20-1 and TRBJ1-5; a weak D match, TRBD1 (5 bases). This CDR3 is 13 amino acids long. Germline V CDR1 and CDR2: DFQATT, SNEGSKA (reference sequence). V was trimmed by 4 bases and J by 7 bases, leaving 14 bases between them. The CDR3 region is CSANRGIDQPQHF. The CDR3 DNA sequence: TGCAGTGCTAATCGGGGGATAGACCAGCCCCAGCATTTT.

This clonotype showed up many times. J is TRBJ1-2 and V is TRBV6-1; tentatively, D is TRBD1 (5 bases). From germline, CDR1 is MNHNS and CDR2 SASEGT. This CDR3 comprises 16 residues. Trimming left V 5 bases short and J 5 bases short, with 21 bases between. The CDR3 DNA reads TGTGCCAGCAGTCCCCGGGCCACAGGAGCCCAATATGGCTACACCTTC. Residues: CASSPRATGAQYGYTF.

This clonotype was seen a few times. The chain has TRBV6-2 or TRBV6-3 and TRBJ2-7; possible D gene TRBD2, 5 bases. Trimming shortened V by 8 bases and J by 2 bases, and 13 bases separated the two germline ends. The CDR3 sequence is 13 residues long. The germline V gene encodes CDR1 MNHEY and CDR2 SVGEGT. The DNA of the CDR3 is TGTGCCAGCTTGGCGGGCGCCCCCTACGAGCAGTACTTC. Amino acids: CASLAGAPYEQYF.

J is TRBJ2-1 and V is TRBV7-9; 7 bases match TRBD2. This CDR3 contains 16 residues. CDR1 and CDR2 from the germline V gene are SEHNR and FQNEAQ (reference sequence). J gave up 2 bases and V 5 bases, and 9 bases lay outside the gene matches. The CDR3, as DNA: TGTGCCAGCAGCCCACTACCAGCGGGGACCTACAATGAGCAGTTCTTC. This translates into CASSPLPAGTYNEQFF.

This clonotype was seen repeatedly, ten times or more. The CDR3 region is CSTGPGLNTEAFF. The CDR3 DNA follows: TGCAGCACCGGGCCGGGACTAAACACTGAAGCTTTCTTT. J is TRBJ1-1 and V is TRBV29-1; possibly TRBD1 for D (5 bases). Germline CDR1 and CDR2: SQVTM and ANQGSEA. V shed 8 bases and J shed 2 bases, with 15 bases lying between them. The CDR3 extends over 13 amino acids.

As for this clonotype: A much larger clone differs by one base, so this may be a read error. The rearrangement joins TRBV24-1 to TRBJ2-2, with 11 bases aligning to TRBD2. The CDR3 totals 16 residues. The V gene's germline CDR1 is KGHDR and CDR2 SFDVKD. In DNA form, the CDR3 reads TGTGCCACCAGTGAGCCGACTAGCGGGATGAACGGGGGGCTGTTTTTT. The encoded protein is CATSEPTSGMNGGLFF.

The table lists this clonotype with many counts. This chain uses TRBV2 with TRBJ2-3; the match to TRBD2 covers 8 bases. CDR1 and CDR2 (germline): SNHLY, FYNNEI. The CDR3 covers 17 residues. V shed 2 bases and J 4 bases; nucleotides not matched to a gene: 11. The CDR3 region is CASSERISGSFPDTQYF. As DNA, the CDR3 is TGTGCCAGCAGTGAACGGATAAGCGGGAGTTTCCCAGATACGCAGTATTTT.

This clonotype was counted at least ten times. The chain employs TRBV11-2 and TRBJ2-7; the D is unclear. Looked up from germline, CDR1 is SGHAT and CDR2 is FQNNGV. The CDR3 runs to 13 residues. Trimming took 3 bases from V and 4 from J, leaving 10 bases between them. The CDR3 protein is CASSLGVGYEQYF. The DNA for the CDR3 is TGTGCCAGCAGCTTGGGTGTGGGGTACGAGCAGTACTTC.

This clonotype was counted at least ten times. The CDR3 reads CASSEVRGPGNTIYF. The CDR3 DNA sequence: TGTGCCAGCAGTGAGGTCAGGGGGCCTGGAAACACCATATATTTT. The genes are TRBV6-1 and TRBJ1-3; 8 bases align to TRBD1. The CDR3 consists of 15 residues. Trimming took 3 bases from V and 2 from J; bases not matched to a gene: 3. Germline CDR1 and CDR2: MNHNS and SASEGT.

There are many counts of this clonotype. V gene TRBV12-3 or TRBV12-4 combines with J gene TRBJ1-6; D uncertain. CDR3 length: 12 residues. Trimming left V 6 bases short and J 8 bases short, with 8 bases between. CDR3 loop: CASRLRDSPLHF. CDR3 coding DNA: TGTGCCAGCAGGCTAAGAGATTCACCCCTCCACTTT.